These 7 T cell receptor beta chains were sequenced from one sample in a study of cytomegalovirus exposure and HLA in healthy donors. PCR used 60 Vbeta primers and 13 Jbeta primers. The repertoire was sequenced with immunoSEQ multiplex PCR; TCRdb's copy has only in-frame clones and lacks some. This sample has 170,000 or so clones, with about 80% found just once. Sequencing used PBMCs. The receptors here all came from a woman aged 30 to 39 in good health and CMV-seropositive.

Notes on this clone: Other DNA variants within this sample encode the same CDR3. V usage is TRBV5-4 and J usage is TRBJ2-1; 11 bases map to TRBD2. J gave up 4 bases and V 4 bases, and 4 bases lay outside the gene matches. Germline V lookup: CDR1 SGHNT, CDR2 YYREEE (reference sequence). There are 15 residues in the CDR3. The DNA for the CDR3 is TGTGCCAGCAGCGTAGCGGGAGGGGCTTACAATGAGCAGTTCTTC. It specifies CASSVAGGAYNEQFF.

This chain connects TRBV2 to TRBJ2-3; perhaps TRBD2 as D (5 bases). V lost 6 bases and J 5 bases, leaving 18 bases between the germline ends. The CDR3 consists of 15 residues. In germline, CDR1 is SNHLY, CDR2 FYNNEI. DNA for the CDR3: TGTGCCAGCAGAATATGGGAGAAACAAGGAGATACGCAGTATTTT. It encodes CASRIWEKQGDTQYF. Variable domain in full (rest from reference TRBV2 and TRBJ2-3): EPEVTQTPSHQVTQMGQEVILRCVPISNHLYFYWYRQILGQKVEFLVSFYNNEISEKSEIFDDQFSVERPDGSNFTLKIRSTKLEDSAMYFCASRIWEKQGDTQYFGPGTRLTVL.

The V and J genes are TRBV6-1 and TRBJ1-1; a weak D match, TRBD1 (5 bases). The V and J ends lost 0 bases and 8 bases respectively, with 16 bases between them. This CDR3 contains 15 residues. Per the germline V gene, CDR1 is MNHNS and CDR2 is SASEGT. Here the CDR3 DNA reads TGTGCCAGCAGTGAAGCCTACGCGGGGGGAGGAGAAGCTTTCTTT. Amino acid sequence: CASSEAYAGGGEAFF.

The chain joins TRBV7-6 to TRBJ2-1; 10 nucleotides agree with TRBD2. This CDR3 is built from 16 residues. Germline V gene lookup returns CDR1 SGHVS and CDR2 FNYEAQ. The V segment lost 5 bases and the J segment 9 bases; nucleotides outside the gene matches: 13. The DNA for the CDR3 is TGTGCCAGCAGCGGGGGAACTAGCGGGATGGCCACTGAGCAGTTCTTC. It is translated as CASSGGTSGMATEQFF. The full variable domain, rest sourced from reference TRBV7-6 and TRBJ2-1, is GAGVSQSPRYKVTKRGQDVALRCDPISGHVSLYWYRQALGQGPEFLTYFNYEAQQDKSGLPNDRFSAERPEGSISTLTIQRTEQRDSAMYRCASSGGTSGMATEQFFGPGTRLTVL.

V is TRBV4-2 and J is TRBJ1-2, with 7 bases that match TRBD1. The germline V gene encodes CDR1 LGHNA and CDR2 YNFKEQ. V dropped 4 bases and J dropped 7; count of bases not matched to a gene: 9. This CDR3 region has 14 residues. The CDR3 DNA follows: TGTGCCAGCAGCCCCGACTACAGGGGCTCTGGCTACACCTTC. Translating gives CASSPDYRGSGYTF.

V usage is TRBV27 and J usage is TRBJ1-2; D call uncertain. The germline CDR1 and CDR2 sequences are MNHEY and SMNVEV (reference sequence). CDR3 length equals 15 residues. V was clipped by 2 bases and J by 2 bases, with 12 bases between them. The CDR3 sequence: CASSLLRDLNYGYTF. In DNA form, the CDR3 reads TGTGCCAGCAGTTTACTGAGGGATTTGAACTATGGCTACACCTTC.

The table lists this clone with a few counts. The chain joins TRBV7-4 to TRBJ2-7; 7 bases are shared with TRBD1. After removal of 5 bases from V and 4 bases from J, the junction contained 14 bases not matched to a gene. Looked up from germline, CDR1 is SGHVT and CDR2 is SQSDAQ. The CDR3 runs to 16 residues. As DNA, the CDR3 is TGTGCCAGCAGCCCCGAGACCGGGACAGTCGAGTACGAGCAGTACTTC. Its protein is CASSPETGTVEYEQYF. The full variable domain, with the rest looked up from reference TRBV7-4 and TRBJ2-7, is GAGVSQSPRYKVAKRGRDVALRCDSISGHVTLYWYRQTLGQGSEVLTYSQSDAQRDKSGRPSGRFSAERPERSVSTLKIQRTEQGDSAVYLCASSPETGTVEYEQYFGPGTRLTVT.